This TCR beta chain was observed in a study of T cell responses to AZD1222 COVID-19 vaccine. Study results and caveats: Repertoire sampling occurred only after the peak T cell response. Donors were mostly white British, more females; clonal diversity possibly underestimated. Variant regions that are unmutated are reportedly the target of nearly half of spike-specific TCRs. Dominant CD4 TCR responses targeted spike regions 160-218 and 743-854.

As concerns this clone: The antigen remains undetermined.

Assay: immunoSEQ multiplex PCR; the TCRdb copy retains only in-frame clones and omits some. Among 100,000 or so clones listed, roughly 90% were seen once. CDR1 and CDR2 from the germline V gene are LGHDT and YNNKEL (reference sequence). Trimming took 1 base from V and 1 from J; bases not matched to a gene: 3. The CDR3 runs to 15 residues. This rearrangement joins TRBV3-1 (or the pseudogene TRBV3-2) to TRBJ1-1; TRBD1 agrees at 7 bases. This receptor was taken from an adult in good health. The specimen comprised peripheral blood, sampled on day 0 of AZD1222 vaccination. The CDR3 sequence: CASSQGDRANTEAFF. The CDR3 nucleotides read TGTGCCAGCAGCCAAGGTGACAGGGCGAACACTGAAGCTTTCTTT.